Listed here is a single T cell receptor (beta chain). This record comes from a study of shared clonotypes between healthy human individuals. The method was immunoSEQ multiplex PCR; TCRdb's version includes in-frame clones alone and lacks a portion of them. The repertoire includes fewer than 2.5 million clones, approximately 94% of them detected once, and about 0.39% sits in the top ten. This CDR3 is 12 amino acids long. V lost 7 bases to trimming and J lost 5 bases, with 14 bases between them. CDR1 is SQVTM and CDR2 is ANQGSEA in the germline V gene. The gene calls are TRBV29-1 and TRBJ2-5; no firm D call. This TCR derives from a young man in good health. Some clones in this sample may be carry-over from other donors' samples. Sequencing was carried out using naive CD4+ T cells from PBMCs. Regarding subset: CD45RA+ positively selected. The CDR3 bases are TGCAGCGCATCCCGGGCTCGGGAGACCCAGTACTTC. Translated: CSASRARETQYF.